The subject of this entry is one T cell receptor (beta chain). No antigen is known for it. Germline lookup yields CDR1 LNHDA and CDR2 SQIVND (reference sequence). The CDR3 consists of 14 residues. Trimming took 5 bases from V and 0 from J, leaving 9 bases between them. TCRdb's table, derived via immunoSEQ multiplex PCR, lists solely in-frame clones and lacks some. The repertoire includes about 5,000 clones, almost 80% of them detected once, and around 30% sits in the top ten. This entry comes from a study of somatic mutations in cytotoxic T cells in rheumatoid arthritis. Findings and caveats of the study: Only rheumatoid arthritis patients, not healthy controls, showed CD8+ clonality increasing with age. Nobody knew which antigens the expanded CD8+ clones targeted.

This clonotype was sampled from an adult with rheumatoid arthritis. The chain recombines TRBV19 with TRBJ2-3; D could derive from TRBD1 or TRBD2 (5 bases each). The sequencing input was CD8+ T cells sorted from blood. In nucleotides, the CDR3 is TGTGCCAGTAGTTCCGGGGACAGCACAGATACGCAGTATTTT. This gives the protein CASSSGDSTDTQYF.